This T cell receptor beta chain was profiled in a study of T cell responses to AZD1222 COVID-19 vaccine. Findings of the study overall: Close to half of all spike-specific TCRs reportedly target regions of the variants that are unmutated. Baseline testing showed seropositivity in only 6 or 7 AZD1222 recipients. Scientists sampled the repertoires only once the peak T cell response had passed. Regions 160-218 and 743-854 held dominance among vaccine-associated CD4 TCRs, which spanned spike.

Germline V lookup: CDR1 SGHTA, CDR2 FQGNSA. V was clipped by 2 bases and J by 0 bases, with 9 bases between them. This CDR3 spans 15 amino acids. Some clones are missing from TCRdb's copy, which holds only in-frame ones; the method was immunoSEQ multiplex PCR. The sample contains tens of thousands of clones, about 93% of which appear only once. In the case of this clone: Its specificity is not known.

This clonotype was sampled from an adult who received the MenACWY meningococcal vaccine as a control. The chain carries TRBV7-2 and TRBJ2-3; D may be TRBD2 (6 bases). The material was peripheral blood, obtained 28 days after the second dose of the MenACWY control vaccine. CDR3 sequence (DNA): TGTGCCAGCAGCTTAAGACTAGATAGCACAGATACGCAGTATTTT. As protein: CASSLRLDSTDTQYF.